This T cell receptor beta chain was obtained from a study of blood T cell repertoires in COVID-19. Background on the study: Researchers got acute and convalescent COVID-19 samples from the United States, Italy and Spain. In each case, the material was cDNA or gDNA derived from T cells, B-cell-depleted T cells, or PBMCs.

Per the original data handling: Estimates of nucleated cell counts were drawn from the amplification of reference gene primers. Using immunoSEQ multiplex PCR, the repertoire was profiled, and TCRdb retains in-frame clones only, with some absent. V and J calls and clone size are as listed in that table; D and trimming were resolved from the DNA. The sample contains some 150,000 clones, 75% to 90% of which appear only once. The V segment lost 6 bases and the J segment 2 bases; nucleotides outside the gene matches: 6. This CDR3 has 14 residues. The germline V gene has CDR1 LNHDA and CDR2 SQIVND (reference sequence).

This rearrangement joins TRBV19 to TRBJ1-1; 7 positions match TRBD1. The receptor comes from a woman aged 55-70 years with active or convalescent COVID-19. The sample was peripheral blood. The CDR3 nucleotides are TGTGCCAGTAGGATGACAGGGTACAACACTGAAGCTTTCTTT. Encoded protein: CASRMTGYNTEAFF.